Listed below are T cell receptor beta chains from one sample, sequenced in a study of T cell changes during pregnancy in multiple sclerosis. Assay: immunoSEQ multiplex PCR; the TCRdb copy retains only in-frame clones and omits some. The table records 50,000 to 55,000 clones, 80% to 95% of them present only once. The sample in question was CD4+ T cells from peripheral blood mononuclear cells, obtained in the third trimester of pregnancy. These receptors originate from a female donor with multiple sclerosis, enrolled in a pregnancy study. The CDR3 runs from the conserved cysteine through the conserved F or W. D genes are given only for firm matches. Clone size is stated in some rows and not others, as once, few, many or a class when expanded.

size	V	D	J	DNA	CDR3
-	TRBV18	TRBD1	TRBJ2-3	TGTGCCAGCTTTGGACAGGGGGCAGATACGCAGTATTTT	CASFGQGADTQYF
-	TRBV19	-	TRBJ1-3	TGTGCCAGTACACTATCTTACCCACCCTCTGGAAACACCATATATTTT	CASTLSYPPSGNTIYF
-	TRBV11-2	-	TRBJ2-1	TGTGCCAGCAGCCACGGACAGAGCTCCTACAATGAGCAGTTCTTC	CASSHGQSSYNEQFF
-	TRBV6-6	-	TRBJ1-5	TGTGCCAGCAGTATATCCCCGACAGCCTTCAATCAGCCCCAGCATTTT	CASSISPTAFNQPQHF
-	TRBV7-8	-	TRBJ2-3	TGTGCCAGCAGCTTAGACCCCCGACTGGCGACCAGCACAGATACGCAGTATTTT	CASSLDPRLATSTDTQYF
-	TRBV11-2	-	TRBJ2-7	TGTGCCAGCAGTCTAGGGGCCATCTCATTCTACGAGCAGTACTTC	CASSLGAISFYEQYF
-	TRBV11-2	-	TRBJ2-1	TGTGCCAGCAGCTTAGTCTTCGGTCCCTACAATGAGCAGTTCTTC	CASSLVFGPYNEQFF
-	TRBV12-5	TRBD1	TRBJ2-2	TGTGCTAGTGGTTTAATAGGGGGCAACACCGGGGAGCTGTTTTTT	CASGLIGGNTGELFF
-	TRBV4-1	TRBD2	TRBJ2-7	TGCGCCAGCAGCCAAGTACCCTCTAGCGGGGGACACGAGCAGTACTTC	CASSQVPSSGGHEQYF
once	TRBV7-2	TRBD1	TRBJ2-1	TGTGCCAGCAGCCTCGGCAGGGACAGGGGTAGGAATGAGCAGTTCTTC	CASSLGRDRGRNEQFF
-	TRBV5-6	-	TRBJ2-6	TGTGCCAGCAGCTCTCAGGGAGGGGGTGGGGCCAACGTCCTGACTTTC	CASSSQGGGGANVLTF
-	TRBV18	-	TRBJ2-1	TGTGCCAGCTCAGCCATCGAGGGGGGGGCGAGTGAGCAGTTCTTC	CASSAIEGGASEQFF
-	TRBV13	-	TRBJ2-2	TGTGCCAGCAGCTTAGTAGGGGGACACAACACCGGGGAGCTGTTTTTT	CASSLVGGHNTGELFF
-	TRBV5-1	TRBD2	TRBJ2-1	TGCGCCAGCCAGACTAGCGGGGTTACCTACAATGAGCAGTTCTTC	CASQTSGVTYNEQFF
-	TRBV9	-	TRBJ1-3	TGTGCCAGCAACACAGGATACTCTGGAAACACCATATATTTT	CASNTGYSGNTIYF
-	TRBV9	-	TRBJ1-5	TGTGCCAGCAGCGTAGACGGGGATCAGCCCCAGCATTTT	CASSVDGDQPQHF
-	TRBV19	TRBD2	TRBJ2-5	TGTGCCAGTAGTATTGGGAATAGCGGGGGTGTAGAGACCCAGTACTTC	CASSIGNSGGVETQYF
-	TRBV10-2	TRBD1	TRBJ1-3	TGCGCCAGCACCGAGACAGGGGGAGGGAACACCATATATTTT	CASTETGGGNTIYF
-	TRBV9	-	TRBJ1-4	TGTGCCAGCAGCCAGGGGATGGCTAATGAAAAACTGTTTTTT	CASSQGMANEKLFF
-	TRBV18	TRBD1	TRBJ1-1	TGTGCCAGCTCACCATCCGGGACAGCTGAAGCTTTCTTT	CASSPSGTAEAFF
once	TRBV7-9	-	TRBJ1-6	TGTGCCAGCAGCTTCCGCGGGGACCCATGGAGGGCACCCCTCCACTTT	CASSFRGDPWRAPLHF
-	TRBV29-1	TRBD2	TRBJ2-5	TGCAGCGGACTACTAGCGGGGGCCCAAGAGACCCAGTACTTC	CSGLLAGAQETQYF
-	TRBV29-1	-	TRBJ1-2	TGCAGCGCCACTCTCGGGACTAACTATGGCTACACCTTC	CSATLGTNYGYTF
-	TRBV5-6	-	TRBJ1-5	TGTGCCAGCAGCTTAGTCTTAGCTAATCAGCCCCAGCATTTT	CASSLVLANQPQHF
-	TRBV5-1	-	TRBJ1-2	TGCGCCAGCAGCTCTTGGGTACAGGGCGCTGACTATGGCTACACCTTC	CASSSWVQGADYGYTF
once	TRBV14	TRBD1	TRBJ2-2	TGTGCCAGCAGCCTCCGGGACAGGGGGCTGTACACCGGGGAGCTGTTTTTT	CASSLRDRGLYTGELFF
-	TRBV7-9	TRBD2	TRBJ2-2	TGTGCCAGCAGCCGACCTAGCGGGGTCAACACCGGGGAGCTGTTTTTT	CASSRPSGVNTGELFF
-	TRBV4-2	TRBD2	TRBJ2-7	TGTGCCAGCAGCCTGCAAGGACTAGCGGGAAGAGAGCAGTACTTC	CASSLQGLAGREQYF
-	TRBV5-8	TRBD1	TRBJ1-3	TGTGCCAGCAGCTTGGGGGTGTCCCGGGACAGCAACTCTGGAAACACCATATATTTT	CASSLGVSRDSNSGNTIYF
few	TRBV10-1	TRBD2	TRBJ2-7	TGCGCCAGCAGCCTAGCGGGGCTCGGTAACGAGCAGTACTTC	CASSLAGLGNEQYF
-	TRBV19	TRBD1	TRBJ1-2	TGTGCCAGTAGTATGGACAGGGACTATGGCTACACCTTC	CASSMDRDYGYTF
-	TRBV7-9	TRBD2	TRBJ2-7	TGTGCCAGCAGCAGGGGACTAGCGGGGACCTCCTACGAGCAGTACTTC	CASSRGLAGTSYEQYF
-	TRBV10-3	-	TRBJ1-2	TGTGCCGCGAAACAGGCTCCCACAGCTAACTATGGCTACACCTTC	CAAKQAPTANYGYTF
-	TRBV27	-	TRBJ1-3	TGTGCCACCAGACCGAACCAGGGCTCCCTCTCTGGAAACACCATATATTTT	CATRPNQGSLSGNTIYF
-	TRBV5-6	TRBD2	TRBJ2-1	TGTGCCAGCAGCTTGAGCGGGGGGCATGAGCAGTTCTTC	CASSLSGGHEQFF
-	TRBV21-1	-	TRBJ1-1	TGTGCCAGCAGCGCAATAGCGGGACCCCCAAACGAGAGAATCGCAAACACTGAAGCTTTCTTT	CASSAIAGPPNERIANTEAFF
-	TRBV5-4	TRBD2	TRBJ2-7	TGTGCCAGCAGCCAGCGACTAGCGGGGGCGGGCGAGCAGTACTTC	CASSQRLAGAGEQYF
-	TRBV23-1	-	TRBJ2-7	TGCGCCAGCAGTCACCACAGATACGAGCAGTACTTC	CASSHHRYEQYF
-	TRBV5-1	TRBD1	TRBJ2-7	TGCGCCAGCAGCTGGTTCTCGGGACAGGGATACGAGCAGTACTTC	CASSWFSGQGYEQYF
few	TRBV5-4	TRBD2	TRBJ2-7	TGTGCCAGCAGCTTGGAGGCAGCGGGGGCTGGCGAGCAGTACTTC	CASSLEAAGAGEQYF
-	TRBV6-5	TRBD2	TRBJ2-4	TGTGCCAGCAGTTACGGGTTAGCGGGGGCCAACATTCAGTACTTC	CASSYGLAGANIQYF
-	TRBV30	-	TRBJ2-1	TGTGCCGGGACCCTAGCGCTATCCTACAATGAGCAGTTCTTC	CAGTLALSYNEQFF
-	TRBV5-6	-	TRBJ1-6	TGTGCCAGCAGCTGGATGGGGGACTTAATATCACCCCTCCACTTT	CASSWMGDLISPLHF
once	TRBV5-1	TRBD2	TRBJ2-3	TGCGCCAGCAGGGATCTGGCGGGGGGTACAGATACGCAGTATTTT	CASRDLAGGTDTQYF
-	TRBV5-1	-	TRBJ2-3	TGCGCCAGCAGCGCCCGGGGGAGCACAGATACGCAGTATTTT	CASSARGSTDTQYF
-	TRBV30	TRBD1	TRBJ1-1	TGTGCCTGGACGGGACAGATGAACACTGAAGCTTTCTTT	CAWTGQMNTEAFF
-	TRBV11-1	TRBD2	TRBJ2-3	TGTGCCAGCAGCTTAGGAAGGCGGGGGGGCATAGATACGCAGTATTTT	CASSLGRRGGIDTQYF
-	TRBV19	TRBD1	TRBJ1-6	TGTGCCAGTCAAACCGGGACAGGATCTTCTTCACCCCTCCACTTT	CASQTGTGSSSPLHF
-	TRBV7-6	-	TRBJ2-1	TGTGCCAGCGAATCGGCGGGGAATACCTACAATGAGCAGTTCTTC	CASESAGNTYNEQFF
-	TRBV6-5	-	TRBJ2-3	TGTGCCAGCAGTTCGGAGGGTAGCACAGATACGCAGTATTTT	CASSSEGSTDTQYF
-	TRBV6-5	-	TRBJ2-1	TGTGCCAGCAGATTCAGGGGTTCGGGTGAGCAGTTCTTC	CASRFRGSGEQFF
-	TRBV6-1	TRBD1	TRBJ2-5	TGTGCCAGCAGCTCGACAGGGCAAGAGACCCAGTACTTC	CASSSTGQETQYF
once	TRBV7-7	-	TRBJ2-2	TGTGCTAGCAGCGCGCGCGGACGCCGAGGGACCGGGGAGCTGTTTTTT	CASSARGRRGTGELFF
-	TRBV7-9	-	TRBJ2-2	TGTGCCAGCAGCTTATCGGGGTTAGAGCTGTTTTTT	CASSLSGLELFF
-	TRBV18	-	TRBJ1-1	TGTGCCACCTCCACAGACAGGAACACTGAAGCTTTCTTT	CATSTDRNTEAFF
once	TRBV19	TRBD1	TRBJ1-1	TGTGCCAGTAGTATCTGGGACAGGGTGAACACTGAAGCTTTCTTT	CASSIWDRVNTEAFF
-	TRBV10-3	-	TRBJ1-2	TGTGCCATCAGTGAGGGGGCGGACTATGGCTACACCTTC	CAISEGADYGYTF